The present entry profiles one T cell receptor beta chain with its context. Generated by immunoSEQ multiplex PCR, the TCRdb table keeps only in-frame clones and is missing some. The table includes approximately 88,000 clones, around 94% detected once. This sample is drawn from a study of T cell changes during pregnancy in multiple sclerosis. Trimming took 6 bases from V and 3 from J, leaving 20 bases between them. CDR3 size: 16 residues. CDR1 and CDR2 (germline): MGHDK, SYGVNS. The input for sequencing was peripheral blood, taken in the first trimester of pregnancy. This chain links TRBV25-1 with TRBJ1-1; perhaps TRBD1 as D (5 bases). This TCR was sampled from a female donor with multiple sclerosis, enrolled in a pregnancy study. This chain's CDR3 is CASRPTGGRGDTEAFF. The CDR3 DNA is TGTGCCAGCAGGCCGACCGGGGGACGTGGGGACACTGAAGCTTTCTTT.